The present TCR beta chain was sequenced within a study of blood T cell repertoires in COVID-19. Profiling relied on immunoSEQ multiplex PCR, and the TCRdb table lists in-frame clones only, not all of them. Of some 240,000 clones in the sample, roughly 76% were seen once. With 3 bases removed from V and 7 bases from J, the gap between germline ends came to 9 bases. The CDR3 spans 12 residues. Germline lookup yields CDR1 LGHDT and CDR2 YNNKEL (reference sequence). This sequence was found in a woman at least 80 years old with COVID-19, enrolled during active disease. Material for sequencing was peripheral blood. The chain couples TRBV3-1 (or the pseudogene TRBV3-2) to TRBJ1-2; D is possibly TRBD1 (5 bases). The CDR3 loop is CASSHQGSGYTF. The CDR3 DNA reads TGTGCCAGCAGCCACCAGGGTTCTGGCTACACCTTC.